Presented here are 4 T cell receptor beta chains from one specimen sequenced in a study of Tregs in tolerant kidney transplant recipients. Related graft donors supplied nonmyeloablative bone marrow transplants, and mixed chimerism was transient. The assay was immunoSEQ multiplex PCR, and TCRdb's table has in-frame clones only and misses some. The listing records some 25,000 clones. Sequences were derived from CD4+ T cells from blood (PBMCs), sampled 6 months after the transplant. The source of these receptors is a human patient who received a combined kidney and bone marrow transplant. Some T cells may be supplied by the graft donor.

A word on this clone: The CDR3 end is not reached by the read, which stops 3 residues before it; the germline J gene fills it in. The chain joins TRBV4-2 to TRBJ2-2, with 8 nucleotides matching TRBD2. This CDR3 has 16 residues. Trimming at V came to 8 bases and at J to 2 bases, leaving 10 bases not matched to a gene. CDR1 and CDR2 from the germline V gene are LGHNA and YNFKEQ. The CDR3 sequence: CASSGKRGTNTGELFF. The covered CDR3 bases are TGTGCCAGCTCCGGGAAGCGGGGGACCAACACCGGGGAG.

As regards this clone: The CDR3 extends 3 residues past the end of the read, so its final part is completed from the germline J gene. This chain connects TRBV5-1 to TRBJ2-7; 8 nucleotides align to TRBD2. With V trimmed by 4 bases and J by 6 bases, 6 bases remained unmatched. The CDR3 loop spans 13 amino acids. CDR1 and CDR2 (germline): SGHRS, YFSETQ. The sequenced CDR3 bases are TGCGCCAGCAGCCGAGCGGGAGAAGGCGAG. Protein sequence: CASSRAGEGE. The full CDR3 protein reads CASSRAGEGEQYF.

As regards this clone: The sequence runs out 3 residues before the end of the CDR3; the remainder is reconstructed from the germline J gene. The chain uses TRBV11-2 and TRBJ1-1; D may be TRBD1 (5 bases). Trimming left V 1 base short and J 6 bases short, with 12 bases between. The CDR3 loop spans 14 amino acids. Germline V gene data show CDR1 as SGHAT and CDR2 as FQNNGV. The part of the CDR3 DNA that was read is TGTGCCAGCAGCTTAGTCGGGCAGGGCGCTGAA. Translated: CASSLVGQGAE. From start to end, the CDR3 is CASSLVGQGAEAFF. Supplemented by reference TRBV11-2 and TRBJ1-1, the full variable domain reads EAGVAQSPRYKIIEKRQSVAFWCNPISGHATLYWYQQILGQGPKLLIQFQNNGVVDDSQLPKDRFSAERLKGVDSTLKIQPAKLEDSAVYLCASSLVGQGAEAFFGQGTRLTVV.

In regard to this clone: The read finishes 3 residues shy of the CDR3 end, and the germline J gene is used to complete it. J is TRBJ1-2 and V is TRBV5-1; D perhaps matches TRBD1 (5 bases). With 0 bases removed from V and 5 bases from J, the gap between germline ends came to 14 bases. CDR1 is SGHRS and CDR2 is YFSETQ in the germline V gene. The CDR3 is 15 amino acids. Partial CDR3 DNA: TGCGCCAGCAGCTTGGTTGGCAGGGATCGGTATGGC. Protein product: CASSLVGRDRYG. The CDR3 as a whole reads CASSLVGRDRYGYTF.